This entry describes one TCR beta chain. Antigen: not known. PCR employed 60 Vbeta and 13 Jbeta primers. The assay was immunoSEQ multiplex PCR, and TCRdb's table has in-frame clones only and misses some. The table lists 110,000 or so clones, around 77% of them singletons. The entry originates in a study of cytomegalovirus exposure and HLA in healthy donors. The study's findings and limits: Researchers reported that a few CMV-associated chains were confirmed in vitro as CMV antigen-specific. When the data were analyzed later, several of the most significant clusters appeared to be linked to common viral pathogens. Across donors, sequencing depth was assumed by presence/absence analyses to be roughly uniform. A missense DCLRE1C variant was associated with V- and J-gene trimming of TCR beta chains in a later analysis, and an independent cohort replicated the association.

The CDR3 totals 15 residues. V lost 2 bases and J lost 2, with 9 bases in between. CDR1 and CDR2 (germline): SGHAT, FQNNGV. The chain links TRBV11-2 to TRBJ2-2; TRBD2 is a possible D gene (6 bases). The receptor was derived from a woman aged 25 to 39 in good health and CMV-seropositive. The sequenced material came from PBMCs. The CDR3 spells CASSLLGLNTGELFF. The CDR3 coding sequence is TGTGCCAGCAGCTTATTGGGACTTAACACCGGGGAGCTGTTTTTT.